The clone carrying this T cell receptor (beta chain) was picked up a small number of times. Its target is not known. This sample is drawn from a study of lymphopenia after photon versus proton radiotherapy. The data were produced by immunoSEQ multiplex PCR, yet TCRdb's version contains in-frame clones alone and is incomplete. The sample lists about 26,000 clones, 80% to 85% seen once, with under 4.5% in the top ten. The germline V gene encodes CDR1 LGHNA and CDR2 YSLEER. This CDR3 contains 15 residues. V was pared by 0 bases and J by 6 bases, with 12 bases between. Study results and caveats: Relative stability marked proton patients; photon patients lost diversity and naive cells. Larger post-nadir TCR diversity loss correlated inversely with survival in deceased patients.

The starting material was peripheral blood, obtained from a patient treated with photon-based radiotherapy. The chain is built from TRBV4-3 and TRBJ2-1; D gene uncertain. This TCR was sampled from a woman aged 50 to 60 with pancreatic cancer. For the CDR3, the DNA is TGCGCCAGCAGCCAAGATCCCCGCGCCGCCAATGAGCAGTTCTTC. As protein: CASSQDPRAANEQFF.